These T cell receptor beta chains were read from a single sample in a study of blood T cell repertoires in COVID-19. The repertoire was sequenced with immunoSEQ multiplex PCR; TCRdb's copy has only in-frame clones and lacks some. Counted here are roughly 52,000 clones, about 91% occurring once; the ten biggest clones make up roughly 3.6%. Input material: peripheral blood. These receptors were obtained from a man aged 35 to 55 with COVID-19, enrolled during active disease. Each CDR3 is given with its conserved first and last residue. Fields, in order: CDR3 length, clone size, D gene, J gene, V gene, CDR3 protein, CDR3 DNA. A D gene is named only where the DNA matches it firmly. Some rows mark clone size as missing; the rest say once, few, many or name a class of expanded clone.

len: 11
abundance: NA
d_gene: NA
j_gene: TRBJ1-2
v_gene: TRBV20-1
CDR3aa: CSANRQYGYTF
CDR3nt: TGCAGTGCAAACCGACAGTATGGCTACACCTTC

len: 14
abundance: NA
d_gene: NA
j_gene: TRBJ1-3
v_gene: TRBV6-1
CDR3aa: CASSDRKFGNTIYF
CDR3nt: TGTGCCAGCAGTGACAGAAAATTTGGAAACACCATATATTTT

len: 14
abundance: NA
d_gene: NA
j_gene: TRBJ2-2
v_gene: TRBV6-4
CDR3aa: CASSGGAGTGELFF
CDR3nt: TGTGCCAGCAGTGGGGGCGCGGGAACCGGGGAGCTGTTTTTT

len: 13
abundance: few
d_gene: NA
j_gene: TRBJ1-1
v_gene: TRBV11-2
CDR3aa: CASKRGGWTEAFF
CDR3nt: TGTGCCAGCAAGAGGGGGGGCTGGACTGAAGCTTTCTTT

len: 17
abundance: NA
d_gene: TRBD2
j_gene: TRBJ2-5
v_gene: TRBV5-4
CDR3aa: CASSLAGASGPQETQYF
CDR3nt: TGTGCCAGCAGCTTGGCCGGGGCTAGCGGGCCCCAAGAGACCCAGTACTTC

len: 15
abundance: once
d_gene: NA
j_gene: TRBJ1-4
v_gene: TRBV28
CDR3aa: CASSLEPATNEKLFF
CDR3nt: TGTGCCAGCAGTTTAGAACCAGCAACTAATGAAAAACTGTTTTTT

len: 17
abundance: once
d_gene: NA
j_gene: TRBJ1-5
v_gene: TRBV7-8
CDR3aa: CASRNGRWGDTNQPQHF
CDR3nt: TGTGCCAGCAGAAATGGCCGATGGGGGGATACCAATCAGCCCCAGCATTTT

len: 15
abundance: NA
d_gene: TRBD1
j_gene: TRBJ1-2
v_gene: TRBV5-6
CDR3aa: CASSPTGGGIYGYTF
CDR3nt: TGTGCCAGCAGCCCGACAGGGGGCGGAATCTATGGCTACACCTTC

len: 15
abundance: NA
d_gene: TRBD1
j_gene: TRBJ2-7
v_gene: TRBV11-3
CDR3aa: CASSFLGTGDYEQYF
CDR3nt: TGTGCCAGCAGCTTCCTCGGGACAGGGGACTACGAGCAGTACTTC

len: 13
abundance: NA
d_gene: NA
j_gene: TRBJ1-1
v_gene: TRBV18
CDR3aa: CASSLPGYTEAFF
CDR3nt: TGTGCCAGCTCACTGCCGGGATACACTGAAGCTTTCTTT

len: 15
abundance: NA
d_gene: TRBD1
j_gene: TRBJ1-2
v_gene: TRBV27
CDR3aa: CASSLINRGFGGYTF
CDR3nt: TGTGCCAGCAGTTTAATCAACAGGGGGTTCGGTGGCTACACCTTC

len: 16
abundance: NA
d_gene: NA
j_gene: TRBJ1-2
v_gene: TRBV7-9
CDR3aa: CASSLDPATGSDGYTF
CDR3nt: TGTGCCAGCAGCTTAGATCCCGCAACAGGGTCGGATGGCTACACCTTC

len: 16
abundance: NA
d_gene: NA
j_gene: TRBJ1-2
v_gene: TRBV7-2
CDR3aa: CASSSSQTRTNYGYTF
CDR3nt: TGTGCCAGCAGCTCCAGTCAGACACGAACTAACTATGGCTACACCTTC